This entry lists 9 T cell receptor beta chains sequenced from one sample in a study of T cell responses to AZD1222 COVID-19 vaccine. Sequenced by immunoSEQ multiplex PCR; TCRdb stores in-frame clones only, minus some. Of fewer than 120,000 clones in the sample, about four fifths are singletons; the top ten hold roughly 4.5%. The sample here was peripheral blood, taken on day 0 of AZD1222 vaccination. Every receptor here comes from an adult in good health.

The V gene is TRBV19, the J gene TRBJ2-2; 11 bases fit TRBD2. CDR1 LNHDA and CDR2 SQIVND come from the germline V gene (reference sequence). The CDR3 loop spans 20 amino acids. Trimming at V came to 4 bases and at J to 1 base, leaving 14 bases not matched to a gene. The CDR3 DNA follows: TGTGCCAGTAGTACTCCCAGGAGGACTAGCGGGTCAGTGAACACCGGGGAGCTGTTTTTT. Its translation: CASSTPRRTSGSVNTGELFF.

A note on this clone: Other DNA sequences within the sample encode an identical CDR3. The chain has TRBV19 and TRBJ1-2; D ambiguous. This CDR3 is built from 12 residues. Between the trimmed V and J ends, which lost 1 base and 5 bases, there was a span of 5 bases. The germline V gene encodes CDR1 LNHDA and CDR2 SQIVND (reference sequence). The CDR3 loop reads CASSIVGYGYTF. CDR3 bases: TGTGCCAGTAGTATAGTGGGATATGGCTACACCTTC.

The chain recombines TRBV5-4 with TRBJ2-3; 12 nucleotides agree with TRBD2. Looked up from germline, CDR1 is SGHNT and CDR2 is YYREEE (reference sequence). V trimming: 1 base; J trimming: 11 bases; junction bases outside the gene matches: 8. This CDR3 is built from 15 residues. The CDR3: CASSLWSTSGGGQYF. CDR3 coding DNA: TGTGCCAGCAGCTTGTGGTCGACTAGCGGGGGAGGGCAGTATTTT.

The gene calls are TRBV28 and TRBJ1-2, with unresolved D. The ends were cut back, 7 bases at V and 0 bases at J, with 12 bases in the middle. Germline CDR1 reads MDHEN; CDR2 reads SYDVKM. This CDR3 is built from 14 residues. For the CDR3, the DNA is TGTGCCAGCACCATCCTACCCGCTAACTATGGCTACACCTTC. This sequence encodes CASTILPANYGYTF.

This clone has a handful of counts. The chain links TRBV27 to TRBJ2-7; D might be TRBD2 (6 bases). CDR1 and CDR2 from the germline V gene are MNHEY and SMNVEV (reference sequence). The CDR3 is 15 amino acids. V shed 6 bases and J shed 0 bases, with 15 bases lying between them. The CDR3 loop reads CASSRTGGYSYEQYF. The CDR3 DNA follows: TGTGCCAGCAGCCGTACCGGGGGATACTCCTACGAGCAGTACTTC.

The genes are TRBV10-1 and TRBJ1-2; the match to TRBD1 covers 7 bases. Losses at the gene ends were 5 bases for V and 2 bases for J; bases not matched to a gene: 2. Per the germline V gene, CDR1 is WNHNN and CDR2 is SYGVQD (reference sequence). This CDR3 comprises 13 residues. CDR3 sequence reads: CASSSQGNYGYTF. The CDR3 coding sequence is TGCGCCAGCAGTTCACAGGGGAACTATGGCTACACCTTC.

The V gene is TRBV3-1 (or the pseudogene TRBV3-2), the J gene TRBJ2-7; D is possibly TRBD2 (6 bases). Trimming cost V 2 bases and J 0 bases, with 11 bases left between them. CDR1 is LGHDT and CDR2 is YNNKEL in the germline V gene (reference sequence). CDR3 length equals 15 residues. The CDR3 sequence is CASSQSRRGSYEQYF. CDR3 DNA: TGTGCCAGCAGCCAATCGCGGAGGGGCTCCTACGAGCAGTACTTC.

The chain uses TRBV28 and TRBJ1-5; TRBD1 matches at 8 bases. The trim removed 3 bases at V and 3 bases at J, leaving 4 bases unmatched. Germline V gives CDR1 MDHEN, CDR2 SYDVKM. CDR3 length: 15 amino acids. This CDR3 reads CASSFGQGLNQPQHF. In DNA form, the CDR3 reads TGTGCCAGCAGTTTCGGACAGGGCCTCAATCAGCCCCAGCATTTT.

This chain uses TRBV19 with TRBJ2-2, with D tentatively TRBD2 (6 bases). Germline-derived CDR1 and CDR2 are LNHDA and SQIVND (reference sequence). V shed 8 bases and J shed 0 bases, with 10 bases lying between them. This CDR3 spans 14 amino acids. In DNA, the CDR3 is TGTGCCAGTCGGACTATGTCGAACACCGGGGAGCTGTTTTTT. Its protein product is CASRTMSNTGELFF.